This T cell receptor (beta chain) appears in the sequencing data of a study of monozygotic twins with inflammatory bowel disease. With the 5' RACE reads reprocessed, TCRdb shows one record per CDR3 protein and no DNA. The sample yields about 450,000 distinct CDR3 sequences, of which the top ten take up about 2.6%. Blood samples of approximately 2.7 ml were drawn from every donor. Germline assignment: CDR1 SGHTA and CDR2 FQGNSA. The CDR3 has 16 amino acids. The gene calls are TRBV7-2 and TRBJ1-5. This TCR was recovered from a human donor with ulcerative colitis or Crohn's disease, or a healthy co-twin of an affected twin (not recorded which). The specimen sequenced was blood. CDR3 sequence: CASSEGRSYSNQPQHF. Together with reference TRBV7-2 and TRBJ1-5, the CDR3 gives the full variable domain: GAGVSQSPSNKVTEKGKDVELRCDPISGHTALYWYRQSLGQGLEFLIYFQGNSAPDKSGLPSDRFSAERTGGSVSTLTIQRTQQEDSAVYLCASSEGRSYSNQPQHFGDGTRLSIL.